This T cell receptor beta chain was sequenced during a study of beta chain features in type 1 diabetes. This clone was observed a handful of times. The antigen is not known. Sequencing targeted expressed TCRB transcripts, as all isolated RNA had been reverse transcribed. Only in-frame clones appear in the TCRdb table, and some are missing; sequencing was by immunoSEQ multiplex PCR. Counted here are about 390,000 clones, 8.5% to 10% occurring once; the ten biggest clones make up roughly 0.6%. CDR1 and CDR2 from the germline V gene are SNHLY and FYNNEI. The CDR3 covers 14 residues. V dropped 10 bases and J dropped 5; count of bases not matched to a gene: 11. Study-level findings and limits: Within each of all four CD4+ subsets, Type 1 diabetes patients had TCRB CDR3s that were moderately but significantly shorter.

The sequenced material came from central memory CD4+ T cells from blood. The rearrangement joins TRBV2 to TRBJ2-5, with TRBD2 identical over 9 bases. This TCR derives from a man aged 25 to 40 with type 1 diabetes. The CDR3: CATRGTSPGETQYF. CDR3 bases: TGTGCCACCCGGGGGACTAGCCCCGGGGAGACCCAGTACTTC.